A selection of T cell receptor beta chains follows, all from one sample in a study of shared clonotypes between healthy human individuals. Measured with immunoSEQ multiplex PCR; TCRdb has only the in-frame clones, and not every one. The sample includes a few million clones, around 90% of them seen just once. Sequences were obtained from naive CD4+ T cells from PBMCs. The origin of the receptors is a young man in good health. Some clones in this sample may be carry-over from other donors' samples. Each CDR3 is given with its conserved first and last residue. A D gene is named only where the DNA matches it firmly. Size values are once, few and many counts, or a class for expanded clones, and some rows have none.

D | J | size | V | CDR3 | DNA
TRBD1 | TRBJ1-1 | once | TRBV18 | CASSPSTGANTEAFF | TGTGCCAGCTCACCCTCGACAGGGGCAAACACTGAAGCTTTCTTT
TRBD1 | TRBJ2-7 | NA | TRBV5-1 | CASSLGDRGSEQYF | TGCGCCAGCAGCTTGGGGGACAGGGGGTCCGAGCAGTACTTC
NA | TRBJ2-7 | NA | TRBV28 | CASSVPRYEQYF | TGTGCCAGCAGCGTCCCCCGCTACGAGCAGTACTTC
NA | TRBJ1-1 | NA | TRBV19 | CASSGQGGAEAFF | TGTGCCAGTAGTGGGCAGGGAGGAGCTGAAGCTTTCTTT
NA | TRBJ1-2 | NA | TRBV5-1 | CASSLDPGASGGYTF | TGCGCCAGCAGCTTGGACCCAGGTGCGTCGGGTGGCTACACCTTC
TRBD1 | TRBJ2-5 | NA | TRBV5-4 | CASSLVAGGGETQYF | TGTGCCAGCAGCTTGGTTGCAGGGGGCGGGGAGACCCAGTACTTC
NA | TRBJ2-7 | NA | TRBV2 | CASSPQDEQYF | TGTGCCAGCAGTCCCCAGGACGAGCAGTACTTC
NA | TRBJ1-1 | NA | TRBV30 | CAWSTASPEAFF | TGTGCCTGGAGTACGGCAAGCCCTGAAGCTTTCTTT
TRBD2 | TRBJ2-7 | NA | TRBV5-4 | CASSRDYRSDEQYF | TGTGCCAGCAGCCGGGACTATAGGTCTGACGAGCAGTACTTC
TRBD2 | TRBJ2-3 | NA | TRBV4-1 | CASSQDRLAGGADTQYF | TGCGCCAGCAGCCAAGATCGGCTAGCGGGAGGTGCAGATACGCAGTATTTT